A selection of T cell receptor beta chains follows, all from one sample in a study of blood T cell repertoires in COVID-19. Here immunoSEQ multiplex PCR was the method, and the copy in TCRdb shows in-frame clones only, minus some. The repertoire has roughly 250,000 clones, 86% of them found once; the top ten carry approximately 12%. The sample was peripheral blood. These receptors were obtained from a woman aged 25-40 years with COVID-19, enrolled during active disease. CDR3s include the opening cysteine and the closing phenylalanine or tryptophan. A D gene is named only where the DNA matches it firmly. The size entry is marked missing in some rows and otherwise reads once, few, many or a size class.

>TRBJ2-1|.|TRBD2|TRBV7-9
CASSSIAGVYNEQFF
TGTGCCAGCAGCTCGATAGCGGGGGTGTACAATGAGCAGTTCTTC
>TRBJ1-1|.|.|TRBV7-8
CASTDLRGGTEAFF
TGTGCCAGCACTGACTTAAGGGGTGGCACTGAAGCTTTCTTT
>TRBJ2-2|.|.|TRBV5-8
CASSRWGPSGELFF
TGTGCCAGCAGCCGTTGGGGCCCCAGTGGGGAGCTGTTTTTT
>TRBJ2-2|.|TRBD2|TRBV7-6
CASSGGLTSTGELFF
TGTGCCAGCAGCGGGGGACTAACGTCCACCGGGGAGCTGTTTTTT
>TRBJ2-2|.|TRBD1|TRBV5-1
CASSFPSDRPNTGELFF
TGCGCCAGCAGCTTTCCATCGGACAGGCCGAACACCGGGGAGCTGTTTTTT
>TRBJ2-2|.|TRBD1|TRBV6-6
CASSTDRGSGELFF
TGTGCCAGCAGTACGGACAGGGGATCCGGGGAGCTGTTTTTT
>TRBJ2-2|.|.|TRBV29-1
CSVSLGLFRGELFF
TGCAGCGTTTCGCTGGGACTCTTTAGAGGGGAGCTGTTTTTT
>TRBJ2-1|.|TRBD2|TRBV3-1/TRBV3-2
CASSHPGASGGAMREQFF
TGTGCCAGCAGCCACCCGGGGGCCAGCGGGGGGGCCATGAGGGAGCAGTTCTTC
>TRBJ1-1|.|.|TRBV7-9
CASSLGGGEGTEAFF
TGTGCCAGCAGCTTAGGCGGGGGCGAAGGCACTGAAGCTTTCTTT
>TRBJ1-5|.|TRBD1|TRBV6-5
CASSPQGKQPQHF
TGTGCCAGCAGCCCACAGGGGAAACAGCCCCAGCATTTT
>TRBJ1-3|.|.|TRBV5-1
CATPFSGNTIYF
TGCGCCACCCCGTTCTCTGGAAACACCATATATTTT
>TRBJ2-7|.|.|TRBV6-6
CASKENRVAYEQYF
TGTGCCAGCAAGGAGAACAGGGTGGCCTACGAGCAGTACTTC
>TRBJ2-3|.|TRBD2|TRBV5-1
CASSRGVSDTDTQYF
TGCGCCAGCAGCCGGGGGGTTAGCGACACAGATACGCAGTATTTT
>TRBJ2-3|.|TRBD2|TRBV7-9
CASSLTEGLGADTQYF
TGTGCCAGCAGCTTAACGGAAGGACTAGGGGCAGATACGCAGTATTTT
>TRBJ2-6|.|.|TRBV19
CASSWTRSSGANVLTF
TGTGCCAGTAGCTGGACACGTAGCTCTGGGGCCAACGTCCTGACTTTC
>TRBJ2-1|once|TRBD2|TRBV28
CASILSGGAYNEQFF
TGTGCCAGCATTCTCAGCGGGGGTGCCTACAATGAGCAGTTCTTC
>TRBJ2-2|.|TRBD1|TRBV5-5
CASSFPSQGVVVDTGELFF
TGTGCCAGCAGCTTCCCTTCACAGGGGGTAGTTGTCGACACCGGGGAGCTGTTTTTT
>TRBJ2-7|.|.|TRBV27
CASSSDSYEQYF
TGTGCCAGCAGCTCTGACAGTTACGAGCAGTACTTC
>TRBJ1-6|.|.|TRBV19
CASWDTTGSPLHF
TGTGCCAGTTGGGACACCACGGGTTCACCCCTCCACTTT
>TRBJ2-2|.|.|TRBV7-6
CASSLDWGVYTGELFF
TGTGCCAGCAGCTTAGATTGGGGGGTATACACCGGGGAGCTGTTTTTT
>TRBJ1-2|.|.|TRBV28
CASSLLGTLYGYTF
TGTGCCAGCAGTTTATTAGGGACTCTCTATGGCTACACCTTC
>TRBJ1-2|.|.|TRBV9
CASSPLRGSVFNYGYTF
TGTGCCAGCAGCCCACTAAGAGGGTCAGTATTTAACTATGGCTACACCTTC
>TRBJ2-1|.|TRBD1|TRBV13
CASSSEDREYEQFF
TGTGCCAGCAGCTCGGAGGACAGGGAATATGAGCAGTTCTTC
>TRBJ2-7|.|TRBD2|TRBV7-2
CASSEGLAGAYEQYF
TGTGCCAGCAGCGAGGGACTAGCGGGCGCCTACGAGCAGTACTTC
>TRBJ1-2|.|TRBD1|TRBV18
CASSGSTGQVGHGYTF
TGTGCCAGCTCAGGATCCACGGGACAGGTTGGCCATGGCTACACCTTC
>TRBJ2-7|.|TRBD2|TRBV28
CASSPAGAFYEQYF
TGTGCCAGCAGTCCAGCGGGGGCTTTCTACGAGCAGTACTTC
>TRBJ2-7|.|TRBD2|TRBV5-1
CASSLSSGGAGEQYF
TGCGCCAGCAGCTTGTCTAGCGGGGGGGCCGGCGAGCAGTACTTC
>TRBJ2-7|few|.|TRBV5-4
CASSSSDSAYEQYF
TGTGCCAGCAGCTCATCGGACAGTGCCTACGAGCAGTACTTC
>TRBJ1-2|.|.|TRBV4-1
CASSQEAAAGGYGYTF
TGCGCCAGCAGCCAAGAGGCGGCCGCGGGGGGCTATGGCTACACCTTC
>TRBJ1-4|.|.|TRBV19
CASIDLPYEKLFF
TGTGCCAGTATCGACTTACCCTATGAAAAACTGTTTTTT
>TRBJ1-4|.|TRBD1|TRBV5-4
CASSGEAGGREKLFF
TGTGCCAGCAGTGGAGAGGCAGGGGGCCGGGAAAAACTGTTTTTT
>TRBJ2-5|once|.|TRBV6-5
CASSYDYQETQYF
TGTGCCAGCAGTTACGACTACCAAGAGACCCAGTACTTC
>TRBJ1-2|.|.|TRBV27
CASSLHPSVGYTF
TGTGCCAGCAGTTTACATCCTTCGGTTGGCTACACCTTC
>TRBJ1-4|.|TRBD1|TRBV11-2
CASSSGQVRNEKLFF
TGTGCCAGCAGCTCCGGACAGGTTAGAAATGAAAAACTGTTTTTT
>TRBJ2-1|.|TRBD2|TRBV29-1
CSVQASGGVLGAHEQFF
TGCAGCGTTCAAGCCAGCGGGGGGGTCCTGGGGGCTCATGAGCAGTTCTTC
>TRBJ2-7|.|.|TRBV7-6
CASSSSTSRGSEQYF
TGTGCCAGCAGCTCATCCACTTCGCGGGGATCCGAGCAGTACTTC
>TRBJ2-3|.|TRBD1|TRBV18
CASSRGQALTDTQYF
TGTGCCAGCTCACGGGGACAGGCTCTCACAGATACGCAGTATTTT
>TRBJ2-6|.|.|TRBV19
CASSPQGSGANVLTF
TGTGCCAGTAGTCCGCAGGGCTCTGGGGCCAACGTCCTGACTTTC
>TRBJ2-5|.|.|TRBV5-1
CASSLGTNQETQYF
TGCGCCAGCAGCTTGGGGACTAACCAAGAGACCCAGTACTTC
>TRBJ2-3|.|TRBD1|TRBV2
CASSPGQRTTDTQYF
TGTGCCAGCTCCCCGGGACAGAGAACCACAGATACGCAGTATTTT
>TRBJ1-1|.|.|TRBV5-1
CASSSLEGVNTEAFF
TGCGCCAGCAGCTCCCTAGAGGGAGTGAACACTGAAGCTTTCTTT
>TRBJ1-4|few|.|TRBV6-5
CASKNPAGNLEKLFF
TGTGCCAGCAAAAACCCCGCAGGGAACCTTGAAAAACTGTTTTTT
>TRBJ1-4|.|.|TRBV7-6
CASSPPLIATNEKLFF
TGTGCCAGCAGCCCTCCTTTAATTGCAACTAATGAAAAACTGTTTTTT
>TRBJ2-7|.|.|TRBV19
CASSIGGRYEQYF
TGTGCCAGTAGTATAGGGGGGCGATACGAGCAGTACTTC
>TRBJ1-6|.|TRBD1|TRBV11-2
CASSTTGVTYNSPLHF
TGTGCCAGCAGCACGACAGGGGTCACCTATAATTCACCCCTCCACTTT
>TRBJ1-4|.|.|TRBV3-1/TRBV3-2
CASSHSGGLREKLFF
TGTGCCAGCAGCCACTCGGGGGGCCTAAGGGAAAAACTGTTTTTT
>TRBJ2-2|once|.|TRBV7-9
CASSLKALTGELFF
TGTGCCAGCAGCCTGAAAGCACTGACCGGGGAGCTGTTTTTT
>TRBJ1-1|.|.|TRBV19
CASSPTWQGNTEAFF
TGTGCCAGTAGTCCGACTTGGCAGGGGAACACTGAAGCTTTCTTT
>TRBJ2-5|.|.|TRBV18
CASSPFQGDQETQYF
TGTGCCAGCTCACCATTTCAGGGCGATCAAGAGACCCAGTACTTC
>TRBJ2-7|once|.|TRBV7-8
CASSLRDSTGEQYF
TGTGCCAGCAGCTTAAGGGACTCGACCGGGGAGCAGTACTTC
>TRBJ2-7|.|.|TRBV6-4
CARGFDRDIIRYEQYF
TGTGCCCGCGGATTTGACCGGGACATTATTAGGTACGAGCAGTACTTC
>TRBJ2-7|once|.|TRBV10-1
CASSESGRGAYEQYF
TGCGCCAGCAGTGAGTCGGGCAGGGGGGCCTACGAGCAGTACTTC
>TRBJ1-1|.|.|TRBV2
CASRAGVVTEAFF
TGTGCCAGCAGGGCAGGGGTTGTCACTGAAGCTTTCTTT